Below, 24 T cell receptor beta chains from the same sample are listed, as sequenced in a study of spatial heterogeneity in lung cancer. One entry per CDR3 protein, called by TCRdb with MiXCR from the 5' RACE reads. The data show fewer than 55,000 distinct CDR3 sequences, roughly 7.2% seen once. Time point reported: sample taken at primary tumor resection. Extraction of whole RNA from tumor, nontumor lung or frozen PBMC preceded unsorted sequencing. The sample consisted of PBMCs, taken at surgery. The receptors were sampled from a female donor with early-stage non-small cell lung cancer.

This clonotype was observed at least ten times. This chain uses TRBV18 with TRBJ1-2; TRBD1 matches 7 bases. Germline lookup yields CDR1 KGHSH and CDR2 LQKENI. The CDR3 contains 14 residues. Trimming removed 2 bases from V and 2 bases from J; junction bases left unmatched: 2. The CDR3 DNA is TGTGCCAGCTCACCAAAGACAGGGAACTATGGCTACACCTTC. Translated, it gives CASSPKTGNYGYTF.

This clonotype has a handful of counts. This rearrangement joins TRBV10-3 to TRBJ1-1; D might be TRBD1 (5 bases). The CDR3 contains 14 residues. The germline V and J ends were trimmed by 2 bases and 4 bases, with 11 bases remaining between them. Per germline, CDR1 ENHRY and CDR2 SYGVKD. The CDR3 nucleotides read TGTGCCATCAGTGAGCTGGGGGAGGCCACTGAAGCTTTCTTT. This translates into CAISELGEATEAFF.

The V and J genes are TRBV30 and TRBJ1-5, with D perhaps TRBD1 (6 bases). Germline V gene sequence: CDR1 GTSNPN, CDR2 SVGIG (reference sequence). CDR3 length equals 12 residues. V was trimmed by 0 bases and J by 10 bases, leaving 10 bases between them. The CDR3 loop reads CAWSVTTGPQHF. In DNA, the CDR3 is TGTGCCTGGAGTGTAACGACAGGACCCCAGCATTTT.

This clonotype has just a few counts. This chain links TRBV27 with TRBJ1-5, with D perhaps matching TRBD1 (6 bases). The CDR3 consists of 15 residues. Trimming removed 7 bases from V and 5 bases from J, with 18 bases in between. Germline CDR1 is MNHEY and CDR2 is SMNVEV (reference sequence). In DNA, the CDR3 is TGTGCCAGCAAACGTTACGGACAGACACATCAGCCCCAGCATTTT. Protein: CASKRYGQTHQPQHF.

This clonotype was seen repeatedly, ten times or more. The chain combines TRBV18 with TRBJ2-1; TRBD2 agrees at 10 bases. This CDR3 has 15 residues. Germline CDR1 and CDR2: KGHSH and LQKENI. The V gene end was trimmed by 6 bases and the J gene end by 4 bases; junction bases not matched to a gene: 6. The DNA of the CDR3 is TGTGCCAGCTCGCCGAGCGGGGGGGCTTACAATGAGCAGTTCTTC. This gives the protein CASSPSGGAYNEQFF.

This clonotype was found a few times. The V call is TRBV12-3 or TRBV12-4, the J call TRBJ2-2; TRBD2 agrees at 14 bases. The CDR3 consists of 14 residues. Trimming at V came to 8 bases and at J to 9 bases, leaving 5 bases not matched to a gene. CDR3 protein: CASSTSGGARELFF. CDR3 nucleotide sequence: TGTGCCAGCTCGACTAGCGGGGGGGCCCGGGAGCTGTTTTTT.

This clonotype was seen many times. This chain connects TRBV5-1 to TRBJ2-1; the D is unclear. V was clipped by 4 bases and J by 2 bases, with 7 bases between them. Germline values: CDR1 SGHRS, CDR2 YFSETQ. CDR3 length: 13 residues. CDR3 amino acids: CASSPDPYNEQFF. For the CDR3, the DNA is TGCGCCAGCAGCCCGGACCCCTACAATGAGCAGTTCTTC. Supplemented by reference TRBV5-1 and TRBJ2-1, the full variable domain reads KAGVTQTPRYLIKTRGQQVTLSCSPISGHRSVSWYQQTPGQGLQFLFEYFSETQRNKGNFPGRFSGRQFSNSRSEMNVSTLELGDSALYLCASSPDPYNEQFFGPGTRLTVL.

The chain recombines TRBV6-5 with TRBJ2-5; a possible D gene is TRBD2 (6 bases). Trimming removed 10 bases at V and 0 bases at J, with 9 bases between. Germline-derived CDR1 and CDR2 are MNHEY and SVGAGI. This CDR3 has 12 amino acids. CDR3 loop: CATRDYQETQYF. The CDR3 DNA is TGTGCCACCCGGGACTACCAAGAGACCCAGTACTTC.

The chain couples TRBV6-2 or TRBV6-3 to TRBJ2-5, with 9 bases aligning to TRBD2. This CDR3 is built from 14 residues. V was pared by 7 bases and J by 1 base, with 4 bases of the junction left unmatched. Looked up from germline, CDR1 is MNHEY and CDR2 is SVGEGT. The DNA of the CDR3 is TGTGCCAGCAACTTAGCGGGAGCCCAAGAGACCCAGTACTTC. Its protein product is CASNLAGAQETQYF.

The genes are TRBV12-3 or TRBV12-4 and TRBJ1-6; weak D call: TRBD1 (6 bases). The CDR3 consists of 16 residues. The V and J ends lost 5 bases and 4 bases respectively, with 15 bases between them. CDR3 nucleotides: TGTGCCAGCAGTCCTGGGGGGGGGGCGTATAATTCACCCCTCCACTTT. Residues: CASSPGGGAYNSPLHF.

This chain links TRBV3-1 with TRBJ1-6; D unclear. Germline V lookup: CDR1 LGHDT, CDR2 YNNKEL (reference sequence). Trimming removed 3 bases at V and 9 bases at J, with 9 bases between. CDR3 length: 13 residues. Here the CDR3 reads CASSQGYGSPLHF. In DNA, the CDR3 is TGTGCCAGCAGCCAGGGATACGGTTCACCCCTCCACTTT. The full variable domain, rest sourced from reference TRBV3-1 and TRBJ1-6, is DTAVSQTPKYLVTQMGNDKSIKCEQNLGHDTMYWYKQDSKKFLKIMFSYNNKELIINETVPNRFSPKSPDKAHLNLHINSLELGDSAVYFCASSQGYGSPLHFGNGTRLTVT.

Notes on this clonotype: The CDR3 carries no conserved terminal phenylalanine or tryptophan, so it likely arises from a read error. V is TRBV11-2 and J is TRBJ1-5; TRBD1 might be the D (5 bases). The CDR3 extends over 14 amino acids. Germline values: CDR1 SGHAT, CDR2 FQNNGV. V lost 3 bases and J 2 bases, leaving 8 bases between the germline ends. The CDR3 is CASSLRGGNQPQHS. DNA for the CDR3: TGTGCCAGCAGCTTGAGAGGGGGCAATCAGCCCCAGCATTCT.

This chain uses TRBV12-3 or TRBV12-4 with TRBJ2-4, with D perhaps TRBD1 or TRBD2 (5 bases each). V lost 4 bases and J lost 6, with 13 bases in between. This CDR3 is 14 amino acids long. The DNA for the CDR3 is TGTGCCAGCAGTTCACCCCTTGGGGGAAACATTCAGTACTTC. It codes for CASSSPLGGNIQYF.

The rearrangement uses TRBV20-1 and TRBJ2-7; 8 bases fit TRBD1. The germline CDR1 and CDR2 sequences are DFQATT and SNEGSKA (reference sequence). V trimming: 3 bases; J trimming: 3 bases; junction bases outside the gene matches: 7. The CDR3 length is 14 residues. For the CDR3, the DNA is TGCAGTGCTAGGCCCCCCGGGACAGGCTACGAGCAGTACTTC. Residues: CSARPPGTGYEQYF.

A few counts support this clonotype. The chain uses TRBV5-6 and TRBJ2-1, with a tentative D call TRBD1 (5 bases). Per the germline V gene, CDR1 is SGHDT and CDR2 is YYEEEE. This CDR3 comprises 13 residues. The germline V and J ends were trimmed by 4 bases and 10 bases, with 15 bases remaining between them. The CDR3 coding sequence is TGTGCCAGCAGCGGCACCAGGGTCGCCGAGCAGTTCTTC. Its protein product is CASSGTRVAEQFF.

The table lists this clonotype with many counts. The V and J genes are TRBV3-1 and TRBJ1-1; perhaps TRBD1 as D (5 bases). CDR1 LGHDT and CDR2 YNNKEL come from the germline V gene (reference sequence). V lost 1 base, J lost 4 bases, and 10 bases lay in between. This CDR3 region has 14 residues. The CDR3 DNA sequence: TGTGCCAGCAGCCAAGCGGGGGTGGGCACTGAAGCTTTCTTT. Residues: CASSQAGVGTEAFF.

Many counts were recorded for this clonotype. The chain joins TRBV6-1 to TRBJ2-5; unclear D gene. Deletions cut 3 bases from V and 0 bases from J, with 5 bases between. Germline values: CDR1 MNHNS, CDR2 SASEGT. CDR3 length equals 13 residues. For the CDR3, the DNA is TGTGCCAGCAGTGATTACAACCAAGAGACCCAGTACTTC. Amino acids: CASSDYNQETQYF.

This clonotype was seen repeatedly, ten times or more. The V call is TRBV7-9, the J call TRBJ1-5, with TRBD1 matching 7 bases. After removal of 4 bases from V and 7 bases from J, the junction contained 7 bases not matched to a gene. The V gene's germline CDR1 is SEHNR and CDR2 FQNEAQ (reference sequence). CDR3 size: 14 residues. The CDR3 region has the DNA TGTGCCAGCAGCTATACAGGGGCAGGGCAGCCCCAGCATTTT. It yields the protein CASSYTGAGQPQHF.

This clonotype was observed at least ten times. The chain joins TRBV2 to TRBJ1-5, with a weak D call TRBD1 (5 bases). Per the germline V gene, CDR1 is SNHLY and CDR2 is FYNNEI. V lost 4 bases and J 2 bases, leaving 9 bases between the germline ends. This CDR3 is 14 amino acids long. DNA for the CDR3: TGTGCCAGCAGTGGGGGCCGGGGCAATCAGCCCCAGCATTTT. This sequence encodes CASSGGRGNQPQHF.

This sequence joins TRBV6-2 or TRBV6-3 and TRBJ2-5, with D perhaps matching TRBD1 (5 bases). Trimming left V 4 bases short and J 0 bases short, with 9 bases between. This CDR3 is built from 14 residues. From germline, CDR1 is MNHEY and CDR2 SVGEGT. The CDR3 is CASSSAGYQETQYF. The DNA for the CDR3 is TGTGCCAGCAGTTCAGCAGGGTACCAAGAGACCCAGTACTTC.

This clonotype turned up a few times. The chain recombines TRBV7-2 with TRBJ2-3; tentatively, D is TRBD2 (6 bases). This CDR3 contains 15 residues. Germline V gives CDR1 SGHTA, CDR2 FQGNSA. Trimming shortened V by 6 bases and J by 2 bases, and 15 bases separated the two germline ends. The CDR3 is CASSFLASYTDTQYF. The CDR3, as DNA: TGTGCCAGCAGTTTCCTAGCGAGCTACACAGATACGCAGTATTTT.

This clonotype showed up many times. The chain recombines TRBV21-1 with TRBJ2-1; the D call in the table, TRBD1, was not verified against the DNA. TRBV21-1 is given as a pseudogene. This CDR3 has 14 residues. The DNA for the CDR3 is TGTGCCAGCAGCGATGGGAGAGGTTTTAAGGAGCAGTTCTTC. Protein: CASSDGRGFKEQFF.

In its sample, this clonotype was seen many times. The V gene is TRBV7-2, the J gene TRBJ2-5; D may be TRBD1 (5 bases). The germline CDR1 and CDR2 sequences are SGHTA and FQGNSA. The CDR3 loop spans 16 amino acids. V gave up 1 base and J gave up 4 bases, with 16 bases separating them. The CDR3 is CASSLVRHRSGETQYF. DNA of the CDR3: TGTGCCAGCAGCTTAGTCCGTCACAGGTCGGGAGAGACCCAGTACTTC.

For the CDR3, the DNA is TGTGCCATCAGTGACTACAGGGTCTACGAGCAGTACTTC. This gives the protein CAISDYRVYEQYF. The chain recombines TRBV10-3 with TRBJ2-7; a weak D match, TRBD1 (6 bases). The CDR3 contains 13 residues. Germline-derived CDR1 and CDR2 are ENHRY and SYGVKD. Trimming removed 3 bases from V and 3 bases from J, with 9 bases in between.